The clone carrying this TCR beta chain has more than one count but fewer than ten. This sample was included in a study of blood T cell repertoires in COVID-19. Study-wide background: The origin of the acute and convalescent COVID-19 samples was the United States, Italy and Spain. From T cells, B-cell-depleted T cells, or PBMCs came the material, which was cDNA or gDNA.

In the study's own analysis: Nucleated cell number was recorded as an estimate derived from reference gene primer amplification. Libraries were prepared by immunoSEQ multiplex PCR; TCRdb keeps only in-frame clonotypes and omits some of them. That table gives V, J and clone size, and the DNA gave D and trimming. The sample records roughly 410,000 clones, around nine tenths being singletons. Seattle cases were enrolled at active infection and followed longitudinally. Trimming shortened V by 2 bases and J by 1 base, and 9 bases separated the two germline ends. The CDR3 is 15 amino acids. Looked up from germline, CDR1 is SGHTA and CDR2 is FQGTGA.

The chain uses TRBV7-3 and TRBJ2-1, with a possible D match to TRBD2 (5 bases). The sequence was collected from a woman between 40 and 50 years old with COVID-19, enrolled during active disease. The sequenced sample consisted of peripheral blood. The CDR3 sequence is CASSLVGVSYNEQFF. The CDR3 DNA sequence: TGTGCCAGCAGCTTAGTCGGGGTATCCTACAATGAGCAGTTCTTC.